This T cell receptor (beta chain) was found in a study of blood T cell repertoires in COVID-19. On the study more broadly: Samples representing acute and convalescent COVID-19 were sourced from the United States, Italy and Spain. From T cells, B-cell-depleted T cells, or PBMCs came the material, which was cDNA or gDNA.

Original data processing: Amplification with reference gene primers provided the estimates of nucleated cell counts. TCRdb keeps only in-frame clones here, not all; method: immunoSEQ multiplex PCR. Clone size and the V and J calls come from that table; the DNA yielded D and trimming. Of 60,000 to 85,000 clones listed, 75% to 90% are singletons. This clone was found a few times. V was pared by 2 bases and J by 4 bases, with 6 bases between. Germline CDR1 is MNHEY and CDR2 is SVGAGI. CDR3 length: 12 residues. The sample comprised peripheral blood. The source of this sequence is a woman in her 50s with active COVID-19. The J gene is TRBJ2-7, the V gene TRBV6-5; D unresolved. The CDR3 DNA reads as TGTGCCAGCAGTTACAGCGCTTACGAGCAGTACTTC. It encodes CASSYSAYEQYF.